Listed here is a single T cell receptor beta chain. Its specificity is unknown. Generated by immunoSEQ multiplex PCR, the TCRdb table keeps only in-frame clones and is missing some. Of fewer than 75,000 clones listed, approximately 84% are singletons. These data come from a study of a mutant IDH1 vaccine in newly diagnosed glioma. On the study more broadly: Standard pretreatment was either radiotherapy, temozolomide, or, for most, radiochemotherapy with temozolomide.

The time point denotes: week 11, during vaccination. What each vaccine dose contained was 300 ug of mutant IDH1 20-mer peptide, accompanied by topical imiquimod. Notes on the study in general: Patients showed vaccine-induced immune responses at a rate of roughly 93%.

Sequencing was performed on PBMCs, taken from a glioma patient whose treatment included an IDH1 peptide vaccine. This TCR came from a woman aged 45-65 years with glioma.

CDR3 DNA: TGCAGCGTAGACGCCTACCCGGATACGCAGTATTTT. This sequence encodes CSVDAYPDTQYF. J is TRBJ2-3 and V is TRBV29-1; D is unresolved. The CDR3 runs 12 residues. Germline CDR1 reads SQVTM; CDR2 reads ANQGSEA. V lost 6 bases and J lost 6, with 13 bases in between.